These 9 T cell receptor beta chains were all obtained from the same sample, sequenced in a study of blood T cell repertoires in COVID-19. Data came from immunoSEQ multiplex PCR; TCRdb stores just in-frame clones and leaves some out. The table includes tens of thousands of clones, roughly 90% detected once. Input material: peripheral blood. These receptors originate from a man over 45 with active or convalescent COVID-19.

The V call is TRBV5-1, the J call TRBJ2-2; TRBD2 is a possible D gene (6 bases). Germline assignment: CDR1 SGHRS and CDR2 YFSETQ. This CDR3 is 14 amino acids long. Trimming shortened V by 4 bases and J by 5 bases, and 12 bases separated the two germline ends. The CDR3 reads CASSIRERTGELFF. The CDR3 nucleotides are TGCGCCAGCAGCATACGGGAGAGGACCGGGGAGCTGTTTTTT.

The chain links TRBV4-1 to TRBJ2-5; 7 bases align to TRBD1. Germline V gene lookup returns CDR1 MGHRA and CDR2 YSYEKL. Trimming at V came to 2 bases and at J to 5 bases, leaving 8 bases not matched to a gene. This CDR3 has 15 residues. The CDR3 coding sequence is TGCGCCAGCAGCCAAAAAGAGGGGGCTAGGGAGACCCAGTACTTC. This codes for CASSQKEGARETQYF.

This chain joins TRBV3-1 (or the pseudogene TRBV3-2) and TRBJ1-1; TRBD1 aligns across 8 bases. The CDR3 is 13 amino acids. Germline trimming cut 4 bases from V and 6 bases from J; bases unmatched to any gene: 4. Germline V CDR1 and CDR2: LGHDT, YNNKEL (reference sequence). For the CDR3, the DNA is TGTGCCAGCAGCCGGGACAGGAGGTCTGAAGCTTTCTTT. It specifies CASSRDRRSEAFF.

Written as DNA, the CDR3 is TGCGCCAGCAGCCAAGAACAGGGGAGGCCCCAGCATTTT. It encodes CASSQEQGRPQHF. The chain employs TRBV4-1 and TRBJ1-5; 7 bases match TRBD1. Germline assignment: CDR1 MGHRA and CDR2 YSYEKL. The CDR3 has 13 amino acids. The V gene end was trimmed by 0 bases and the J gene end by 9 bases; junction bases not matched to a gene: 2.

V is TRBV19 and J is TRBJ1-2; 9 bases are shared with TRBD1. V trimming: 6 bases; J trimming: 6 bases; junction bases outside the gene matches: 5. Germline CDR1 is LNHDA and CDR2 is SQIVND (reference sequence). This CDR3 contains 13 residues. As DNA, the CDR3 is TGTGCCAGTAGAGAGACAGGGGGGGATGGCTACACCTTC. It specifies CASRETGGDGYTF. The whole variable domain, filled in from reference TRBV19 and TRBJ1-2, reads DGGITQSPKYLFRKEGQNVTLSCEQNLNHDAMYWYRQDPGQGLRLIYYSQIVNDFQKGDIAEGYSVSREKKESFPLTVTSAQKNPTAFYLCASRETGGDGYTFGSGTRLTVV.

The gene calls are TRBV4-2 and TRBJ2-3, with D tentatively TRBD2 (5 bases). The length of the CDR3 is 13 residues. Germline values: CDR1 LGHNA, CDR2 YNFKEQ. The V and J ends lost 0 bases and 5 bases respectively, with 6 bases between them. The CDR3 DNA reads as TGTGCCAGCAGCCAAGATGAGGGAGATACGCAGTATTTT. The encoded protein is CASSQDEGDTQYF.

The chain recombines TRBV28 with TRBJ2-7; 7 nucleotides match TRBD2. The length of the CDR3 is 15 residues. J lost 0 bases, V lost 5 bases, and 7 bases had no gene match. The germline V gene encodes CDR1 MDHEN and CDR2 SYDVKM. The CDR3 sequence is CASSLIAGSSYEQYF. As DNA, the CDR3 is TGTGCCAGCAGTCTTATAGCGGGTAGCTCCTACGAGCAGTACTTC.

This clone was counted a single time. The chain has TRBV27 and TRBJ2-7, with unresolved D. Germline-derived CDR1 and CDR2 are MNHEY and SMNVEV (reference sequence). The V end lost 1 base, the J end lost 6 bases, and 10 bases lay between the germline ends. This CDR3 spans 13 amino acids. The CDR3 nucleotides read TGTGCCAGCAGTTTATTCAGGTTGTCCGAGCAGTACTTC. This sequence encodes CASSLFRLSEQYF.

This chain joins TRBV7-6 and TRBJ2-5, with 11 bases lining up with TRBD1. This CDR3 comprises 14 residues. The J segment lost 9 bases and the V segment lost 5 bases, leaving 8 bases of the junction unmatched. From germline, CDR1 is SGHVS and CDR2 FNYEAQ. CDR3 amino acids: CASSPTGTGGPQYF. CDR3 DNA sequence: TGTGCCAGCAGCCCCACTGGGACAGGGGGTCCCCAGTACTTC.